These 19 T cell receptor beta chains originate from one sample sequenced in a study of Graves' ophthalmopathy and Graves' hyperthyroidism. RNA served as the template for amplifying TCR beta CDR3 regions. Amplification began with first-round RT-PCR using HTBI primers, then second-round multiplex PCR was performed. TCRdb re-called the multiplex PCR reads with MiXCR, one entry per CDR3 protein. Of 650,000 to 900,000 distinct CDR3 sequences listed, 35% to 50% were seen once; the top ten hold 40% to 55%. Material: peripheral blood. The receptors derive from an adult man with Graves' ophthalmopathy.

This chain links TRBV15 with TRBJ1-2; 8 bases match TRBD1. Trimming at V came to 3 bases and at J to 2 bases, leaving 5 bases not matched to a gene. The CDR3 runs to 15 residues. Germline assignment: CDR1 LNHNV and CDR2 YYDKDF (reference sequence). In nucleotides, the CDR3 is TGTGCCACCAGCAGTCCAGGACAGGGAAACTATGGCTACACCTTC. Amino acids: CATSSPGQGNYGYTF.

V is TRBV2 and J is TRBJ1-2; maybe TRBD1 (6 bases). The CDR3 covers 14 residues. Germline V CDR1 and CDR2: SNHLY, FYNNEI. Trimming removed 4 bases at V and 8 bases at J, with 17 bases between. This chain's CDR3 is CASSALAGGDGYTF. The DNA for the CDR3 is TGTGCCAGCAGTGCTCTAGCGGGGGGCGACGGCTACACCTTC.

There are many counts of this clonotype. J is TRBJ1-2 and V is TRBV12-3 or TRBV12-4; D call uncertain. This CDR3 region has 15 residues. The germline V and J ends were trimmed by 2 bases and 6 bases, with 16 bases remaining between them. This CDR3 reads CASSLLPTTKNGYTF. In DNA form, the CDR3 reads TGTGCCAGCAGTTTATTGCCGACAACAAAGAATGGCTACACCTTC.

This clonotype showed up just a few times. A read error may account for a junction end that differs from germline. V gene TRBV5-8 combines with J gene TRBJ1-5; a possible D gene is TRBD1 (6 bases). CDR1 is SGHTS and CDR2 is YDEGEE in the germline V gene. The CDR3 extends over 17 amino acids. The CDR3 region has the DNA TGCGCCAGCAGCTTGTTTCCGTCTCAGGGGACGGGGCAGCCCCAGCATTTT. As protein: CASSLFPSQGTGQPQHF.

This clonotype was seen ten or more times. The V call is TRBV29-1, the J call TRBJ2-7; D gene ambiguous. Germline V gene data show CDR1 as SQVTM and CDR2 as ANQGSEA. Trimming removed 3 bases from V and 4 bases from J, with 7 bases in between. The CDR3 spans 11 residues. In DNA form, the CDR3 reads TGCAGCGTTGATGTCGGTTACGAGCAGTACTTC. This translates into CSVDVGYEQYF.

The table lists this clonotype with many counts. The V gene is TRBV7-9, the J gene TRBJ1-2, with D hard to call. Looked up from germline, CDR1 is SEHNR and CDR2 is FQNEAQ (reference sequence). Trimming shortened V by 1 base and J by 8 bases, and 8 bases separated the two germline ends. The CDR3 totals 12 residues. CDR3 region: CASSLVGMGYTF. The DNA for the CDR3 is TGTGCCAGCAGCTTAGTTGGAATGGGCTACACCTTC.

The table lists this clonotype with many counts. The CDR3 spells CASSVRGPRGNQPQHF. CDR3 bases: TGTGCCAGCTCTGTCAGGGGCCCCCGTGGCAATCAGCCCCAGCATTTT. The chain uses TRBV2 and TRBJ1-5, with D perhaps matching TRBD1 (6 bases). In germline, CDR1 is SNHLY, CDR2 FYNNEI. V lost 8 bases and J lost 2, with 19 bases in between. The CDR3 totals 16 residues.

The chain uses TRBV7-9 and TRBJ1-2; D is ambiguous. There are 18 residues in the CDR3. Germline assignment: CDR1 SEHNR and CDR2 FQNEAQ (reference sequence). Trimming took 0 bases from V and 4 from J, leaving 21 bases between them. CDR3 nucleotides: TGTGCCAGCAGCTTAGCTCCCAGCCCCTCGGGAGGAACCTATGGCTACACCTTC. It specifies CASSLAPSPSGGTYGYTF.

This clonotype was counted at least ten times. J is TRBJ1-2 and V is TRBV10-3; 7 bases line up with TRBD1. After removal of 11 bases from V and 7 bases from J, the junction contained 13 bases not matched to a gene. Germline CDR1 ENHRY, CDR2 SYGVKD. This CDR3 has 13 amino acids. The CDR3 region is CAHSEQGIRGYTF. The DNA for the CDR3 is TGTGCCCACTCAGAACAGGGGATTCGTGGCTACACCTTC.

This clonotype has ten or more counts. The chain joins TRBV13 to TRBJ2-7; no firm D call. V shed 5 bases and J shed 2 bases, with 7 bases lying between them. CDR3 length: 12 residues. The germline gives CDR1 PRHDT, CDR2 FYEKMQ (reference sequence). In DNA, the CDR3 is TGTGCCAGCAGCGCGGAGCCCTACGAGCAGTACTTC. As protein: CASSAEPYEQYF.

The J gene is TRBJ1-4, the V gene TRBV7-2; D gene uncertain. V was cut by 1 base and J by 5 bases, with 17 bases left in between. Germline CDR1 is SGHTA and CDR2 is FQGNSA. The CDR3 sequence is 17 residues long. The CDR3 reads CASSLVNSGGFNEKLFF. CDR3 bases: TGTGCCAGCAGCTTAGTGAATTCAGGCGGCTTCAATGAAAAACTGTTTTTT. Full variable domain (remainder filled in from reference TRBV7-2 and TRBJ1-4): GAGVSQSPSNKVTEKGKDVELRCDPISGHTALYWYRQSLGQGLEFLIYFQGNSAPDKSGLPSDRFSAERTGGSVSTLTIQRTQQEDSAVYLCASSLVNSGGFNEKLFFGSGTQLSVL.

This clonotype has a handful of counts. Compared with germline, one end of the junction differs, possibly owing to a read error. V and J are TRBV7-8 and TRBJ2-7; D might be TRBD2 (6 bases). Germline V lookup: CDR1 SGHVS, CDR2 FQNEAQ. The CDR3 is 15 amino acids. The CDR3 sequence is CASSQPDGSSYEQYF. The CDR3 nucleotides are TGCGCCAGCAGCCAACCGGACGGGAGCTCCTACGAGCAGTACTTC.

The rearrangement joins TRBV20-1 to TRBJ2-7, with 10 bases fitting TRBD2. The J segment lost 4 bases and the V segment lost 0 bases, leaving 12 bases of the junction unmatched. CDR1 is DFQATT, CDR2 SNEGSKA, per germline (reference sequence). The CDR3 has 17 amino acids. CDR3 amino acids: CSARDPVPSGRRYEQYF. The CDR3 coding sequence is TGCAGTGCTAGAGACCCCGTCCCTAGCGGGAGAAGATACGAGCAGTACTTC.

The CDR3 sequence is CASSEPLHF. The CDR3 bases are TGTGCCAGCAGTGAACCCCTCCACTTT. V gene TRBV2 combines with J gene TRBJ1-6, with D uncertain. The CDR3 spans 9 residues. CDR1 is SNHLY, CDR2 FYNNEI, per germline. Trimming removed 2 bases from V and 13 bases from J, with 0 bases in between.

This clonotype was picked up a small number of times. V gene TRBV24-1 combines with J gene TRBJ1-5, with TRBD1 matching 10 bases. This CDR3 has 17 residues. The germline CDR1 and CDR2 sequences are KGHDR and SFDVKD. Unmatched junction bases numbered 15, after V lost 11 bases and J lost 3 bases. For the CDR3, the DNA is TGTGCCAGCAGGGCCTTAGGGACAGGGGCCTTCAATCAGCCCCAGCATTTT. This translates into CASRALGTGAFNQPQHF.

The chain is built from TRBV6-1 and TRBJ1-1; no clear D gene. V lost 1 base and J 3 bases, leaving 9 bases between the germline ends. The CDR3 consists of 14 residues. Per the germline V gene, CDR1 is MNHNS and CDR2 is SASEGT. This chain's CDR3 is CASSEELRDTEAFF. The DNA of the CDR3 is TGTGCCAGCAGTGAAGAGTTGAGGGACACTGAAGCTTTCTTT.

A remark on this clonotype: At one of its ends the junction is not consistent with the germline gene, which may arise from a read error. The genes are TRBV9 and TRBJ1-1; a possible D gene is TRBD1 (5 bases). Germline V gene lookup returns CDR1 SGDLS and CDR2 YYNGEE. The CDR3 is 14 amino acids. In DNA form, the CDR3 reads TGTGTCAGCAGCGTAGGGACGTTGAACACTGAAGCTTTCTTT. This sequence encodes CVSSVGTLNTEAFF.

This chain connects TRBV7-2 to TRBJ2-7; D unresolved. Trimming shortened V by 5 bases and J by 2 bases, and 13 bases separated the two germline ends. Germline V gene lookup returns CDR1 SGHTA and CDR2 FQGNSA. The CDR3 covers 14 residues. CDR3 coding DNA: TGTGCCAGCAGCCAAGAGTCACTCACCTACGAGCAGTACTTC. Protein product: CASSQESLTYEQYF.

The J gene is TRBJ1-6, the V gene TRBV10-2; 11 bases are shared with TRBD1. V trimming: 0 bases; J trimming: 6 bases; junction bases outside the gene matches: 1. CDR1 is WSHSY and CDR2 is SAAADI in the germline V gene. This CDR3 region has 16 residues. This CDR3 is CASSESGTGGNSPLHF. The DNA of the CDR3 is TGCGCCAGCAGTGAGTCAGGGACAGGGGGTAATTCACCCCTCCACTTT.